A single sample is the source of the 18 T cell receptor beta chains below, sequenced in a study of T cells in Graves' hyperthyroidism and ophthalmopathy. RNA transcripts yielded amplified TCR beta CDR3 regions. In the first-round RT-PCR of the TCR CDR3, the HTBI primer set was used. TCRdb reprocessed the multiplex PCR reads via MiXCR and lists one record per CDR3 protein. The repertoire holds some 350,000 distinct CDR3 sequences, with approximately 15% as singletons. The sequenced material came from blood. Receptors originate from a woman aged 18-29 years with Graves' hyperthyroidism that later progressed to Graves' ophthalmopathy.

There are many counts of this clonotype. The chain recombines TRBV28 with TRBJ2-7; D not resolved. CDR1 and CDR2 from the germline V gene are MDHEN and SYDVKM. This CDR3 has 15 residues. Trimming stripped 3 bases from V and 4 bases from J, with 16 bases between. CDR3 DNA: TGTGCCAGCAGTTTCCGTAGTGCGAGCAGTTACGAGCAGTACTTC. Translated: CASSFRSASSYEQYF.

This clonotype was seen a handful of times. The CDR3 loop is CASSYSPLKGSGNTIYF. The CDR3 nucleotides read TGTGCCAGCAGTTACTCGCCCCTAAAAGGATCTGGAAACACCATATATTTT. This chain connects TRBV6-5 to TRBJ1-3; D uncertain. This CDR3 comprises 17 residues. Germline assignment: CDR1 MNHEY and CDR2 SVGAGI. Trimming stripped 0 bases from V and 1 base from J, with 13 bases between.

This clonotype was found a few times. The chain is built from TRBV19 and TRBJ1-6; unclear D gene. V dropped 8 bases and J dropped 5 bases, with 13 bases sitting between them. The CDR3 runs 14 residues. Germline-derived CDR1 and CDR2 are LNHDA and SQIVND (reference sequence). CDR3 coding DNA: TGTGCCAGTCGTGGAGGCAGTCATAATTCACCCCTCCACTTT. It encodes CASRGGSHNSPLHF.

This clonotype was seen repeatedly, ten times or more. At one end, the junction sequence differs from germline, possibly due to a read error. The chain uses TRBV5-1 and TRBJ2-3; no clear D. Germline V CDR1 and CDR2: SGHRS, YFSETQ. CDR3 size: 14 residues. CDR3 coding DNA: TGTGCCAGCAGTTTAGGGCGGAGCACAGATACGCAGTATTTT. This encodes CASSLGRSTDTQYF.

This clonotype came up many times. V usage is TRBV15 and J usage is TRBJ1-1; TRBD1 might be the D (5 bases). CDR1 is LNHNV and CDR2 is YYDKDF in the germline V gene (reference sequence). Trimming took off 0 bases at V and 0 bases at J, with 14 bases between the two ends. The CDR3 runs to 17 residues. CDR3 sequence: CATSRETGDLMNTEAFF. The CDR3 region has the DNA TGTGCCACCAGCAGAGAAACAGGAGACCTCATGAACACTGAAGCTTTCTTT.

Notes on this clonotype: A much larger clone differs by one base, so this may be a read error. In this CDR3 the conserved last residue, phenylalanine or tryptophan, is missing, so a read error is likely. The chain links TRBV7-2 to TRBJ1-1; a possible D gene is TRBD1 (5 bases). The CDR3 runs to 13 residues. Per the germline V gene, CDR1 is SGHTA and CDR2 is FQGNSA. Trimming took 8 bases from V and 3 from J, leaving 13 bases between them. The CDR3 sequence: CASEAGRDTEAFS. The CDR3 coding sequence is TGTGCCAGCGAGGCAGGGAGGGACACTGAAGCTTTCTCT.

The table lists this clonotype with many counts. The chain joins TRBV27 to TRBJ2-3; tentatively, D is TRBD2 (6 bases). Germline CDR1 is MNHEY and CDR2 is SMNVEV (reference sequence). The V end was cut by 3 bases, the J end by 6 bases, with 7 bases between. The CDR3 contains 12 residues. The CDR3 bases are TGTGCCAGCAGTTTTGGGAGGGATACGCAGTATTTT. Translated, it gives CASSFGRDTQYF.

This clonotype was seen ten or more times. V usage is TRBV7-2 and J usage is TRBJ1-2; D is uncertain. The CDR3 sequence is 13 residues long. The germline V and J ends were trimmed by 1 base and 7 bases, with 10 bases remaining between them. Germline values: CDR1 SGHTA, CDR2 FQGNSA. The DNA of the CDR3 is TGTGCCAGCAGCTTAGATGGGGTTGGTGGCTACACCTTC. Its protein product is CASSLDGVGGYTF.

This clonotype was seen many times. V and J are TRBV18 and TRBJ1-2; D is unclear. Per germline, CDR1 KGHSH and CDR2 LQKENI. The V gene lost 1 base and the J gene lost 6 bases, with 15 bases spanning the gap. The CDR3 spans 15 residues. The CDR3 protein is CASSPRVGRVNGYTF. Written as DNA, the CDR3 is TGTGCCAGCTCACCACGGGTCGGACGTGTTAATGGCTACACCTTC.

This clonotype has a handful of counts. The genes are TRBV10-3 and TRBJ2-3; D is perhaps TRBD2 (6 bases). Germline CDR1 and CDR2: ENHRY and SYGVKD. V dropped 7 bases and J dropped 2 bases, with 13 bases sitting between them. This CDR3 contains 14 residues. The CDR3 DNA follows: TGTGCCATCAAGGCGGAGGGCTACACAGATACGCAGTATTTT. Its protein product is CAIKAEGYTDTQYF.

Remarks on this clonotype: This could be a read error, since a much larger clone is one nucleotide away. The V call is TRBV5-1, the J call TRBJ2-3; D may be TRBD1 or TRBD2 (5 bases each). Germline V CDR1 and CDR2: SGHRS, YFSETQ. The CDR3 is 16 amino acids. This CDR3 is CASSLEGPGSTGTQYF. DNA for the CDR3: TGCGCCAGCAGCTTGGAAGGGCCGGGATCCACAGGTACGCAGTATTTT.

Ten or more counts support this clonotype. The chain couples TRBV28 to TRBJ1-2, with D perhaps TRBD1 (5 bases). The CDR3 is 12 residues long. The germline gives CDR1 MDHEN, CDR2 SYDVKM. Trimming took 9 bases from V and 4 from J, leaving 12 bases between them. The CDR3 here is CASKQVPYGYTF. The DNA of the CDR3 is TGTGCCAGTAAACAGGTCCCCTATGGCTACACCTTC.

Only one count was recorded for this clonotype. This chain connects TRBV27 to TRBJ2-2, with 8 nucleotides matching TRBD1. Germline values: CDR1 MNHEY, CDR2 SMNVEV (reference sequence). The CDR3 runs 15 residues. The V and J ends lost 1 base and 6 bases, in that order; junction bases with no gene match: 4. CDR3 nucleotide sequence: TGTGCCAGCAGTTTATTGGGACAGGTATCCGGGGAGCTGTTTTTT. Protein sequence: CASSLLGQVSGELFF.

In this sample, this clonotype turned up many times. V is TRBV2 and J is TRBJ2-3; the D gene is possibly TRBD1 (6 bases). Germline-derived CDR1 and CDR2 are SNHLY and FYNNEI. V lost 1 base, J lost 1 base, and 12 bases lay in between. This CDR3 region has 16 residues. Written as DNA, the CDR3 is TGTGCCAGCAGTGAAGGGCAGGGGCCTCGCACAGATACGCAGTATTTT. Translating gives CASSEGQGPRTDTQYF.

This clonotype was recorded at least ten times. The chain recombines TRBV3-1 with TRBJ2-7, with 14 bases aligning to TRBD2. This CDR3 contains 14 residues. The trim removed 4 bases at V and 9 bases at J, leaving 5 bases unmatched. Germline V lookup: CDR1 LGHDT, CDR2 YNNKEL (reference sequence). The CDR3 DNA sequence: TGTGCCAGCAGCCCCGGGACTAGCGGGAGTGGGCAGTACTTC. Translated: CASSPGTSGSGQYF.

Details on this clonotype: One base away lies a much larger clone, so this may be a sequencing read error. CDR3 protein: CASTRATGANTEAFF. The CDR3 DNA follows: TGTGCCAGCACCCGTGCGACAGGGGCGAACACTGAAGCTTTCTTT. This sequence joins TRBV28 and TRBJ1-1; 8 bases match TRBD1. The CDR3 covers 15 residues. With 7 bases clipped from V and 1 base from J, the junction kept 8 bases outside the gene matches. Germline CDR1 reads MDHEN; CDR2 reads SYDVKM.

The chain couples TRBV10-3 to TRBJ2-1, with TRBD2 matching 13 bases. Trimming at V came to 10 bases and at J to 7 bases, leaving 4 bases not matched to a gene. The germline V gene has CDR1 ENHRY and CDR2 SYGVKD. The CDR3 loop spans 13 amino acids. The CDR3 here is CASGLAGVNEQFF. The CDR3 region has the DNA TGTGCCAGTGGACTAGCGGGAGTTAATGAGCAGTTCTTC.

This clonotype was counted many times. The chain couples TRBV28 to TRBJ2-7, with 8 bases lining up with TRBD1. This CDR3 spans 14 amino acids. The V and J ends lost 5 bases and 2 bases, in that order; junction bases with no gene match: 5. Germline V gives CDR1 MDHEN, CDR2 SYDVKM. The CDR3 reads CASSGQGAPYEQYF. The DNA of the CDR3 is TGTGCCAGCAGTGGTCAGGGGGCCCCCTACGAGCAGTACTTC.